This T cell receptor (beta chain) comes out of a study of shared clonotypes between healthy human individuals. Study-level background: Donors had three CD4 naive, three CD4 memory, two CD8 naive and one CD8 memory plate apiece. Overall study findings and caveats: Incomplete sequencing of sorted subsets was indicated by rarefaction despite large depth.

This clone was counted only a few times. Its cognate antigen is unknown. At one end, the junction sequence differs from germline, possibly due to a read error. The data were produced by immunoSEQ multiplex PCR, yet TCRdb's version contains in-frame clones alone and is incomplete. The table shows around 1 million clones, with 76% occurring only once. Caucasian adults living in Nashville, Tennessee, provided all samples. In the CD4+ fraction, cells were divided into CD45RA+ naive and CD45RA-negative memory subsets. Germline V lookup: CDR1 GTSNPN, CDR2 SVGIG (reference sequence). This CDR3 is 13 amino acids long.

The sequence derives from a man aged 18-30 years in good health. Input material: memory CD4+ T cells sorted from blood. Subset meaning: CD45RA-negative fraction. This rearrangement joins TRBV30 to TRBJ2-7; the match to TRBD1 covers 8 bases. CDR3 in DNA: TGTGCCTGGACCTCCCAACCGGGACAGGTGCTTTCGTTC. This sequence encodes CAWTSQPGQVLSF.